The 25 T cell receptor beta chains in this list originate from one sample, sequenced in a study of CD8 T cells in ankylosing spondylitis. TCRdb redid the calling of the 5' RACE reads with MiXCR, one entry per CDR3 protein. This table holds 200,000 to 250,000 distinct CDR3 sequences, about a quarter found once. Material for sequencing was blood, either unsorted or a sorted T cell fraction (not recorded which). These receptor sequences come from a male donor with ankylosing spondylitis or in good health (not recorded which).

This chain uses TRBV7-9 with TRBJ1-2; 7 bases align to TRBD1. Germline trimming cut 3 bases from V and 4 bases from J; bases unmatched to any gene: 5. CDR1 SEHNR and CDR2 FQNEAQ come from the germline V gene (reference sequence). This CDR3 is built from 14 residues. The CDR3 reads CASSFTGQSYGYTF. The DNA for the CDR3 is TGTGCCAGCAGCTTCACGGGACAGAGCTATGGCTACACCTTC.

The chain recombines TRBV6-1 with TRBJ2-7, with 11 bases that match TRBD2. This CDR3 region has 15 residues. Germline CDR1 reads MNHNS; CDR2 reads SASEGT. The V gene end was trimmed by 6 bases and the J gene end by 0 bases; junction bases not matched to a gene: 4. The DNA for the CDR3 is TGTGCCAGCAGCACTAGCGGGAGCCTCTCCTACGAGCAGTACTTC. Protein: CASSTSGSLSYEQYF.

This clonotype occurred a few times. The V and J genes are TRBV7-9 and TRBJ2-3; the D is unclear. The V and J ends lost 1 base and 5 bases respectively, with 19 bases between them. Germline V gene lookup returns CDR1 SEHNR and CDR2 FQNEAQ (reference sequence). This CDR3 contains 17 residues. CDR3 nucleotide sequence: TGTGCCAGCAGCTTAGTGTCGTCCGGCGCAAGAGGAGATACGCAGTATTTT. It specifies CASSLVSSGARGDTQYF.

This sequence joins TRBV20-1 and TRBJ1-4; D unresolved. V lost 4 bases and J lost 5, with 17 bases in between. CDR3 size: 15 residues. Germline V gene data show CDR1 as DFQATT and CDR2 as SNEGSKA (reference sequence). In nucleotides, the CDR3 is TGCAGTGCTATCTCGGGCCAGGCGGGAAATGAAAAACTGTTTTTT. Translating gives CSAISGQAGNEKLFF.

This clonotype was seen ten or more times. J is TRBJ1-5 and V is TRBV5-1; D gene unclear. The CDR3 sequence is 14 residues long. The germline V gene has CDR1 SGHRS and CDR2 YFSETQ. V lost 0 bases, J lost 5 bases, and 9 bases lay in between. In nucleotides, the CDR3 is TGCGCCAGCAGCTTGGGTTCCGGTGATCAGCCCCAGCATTTT. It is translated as CASSLGSGDQPQHF.

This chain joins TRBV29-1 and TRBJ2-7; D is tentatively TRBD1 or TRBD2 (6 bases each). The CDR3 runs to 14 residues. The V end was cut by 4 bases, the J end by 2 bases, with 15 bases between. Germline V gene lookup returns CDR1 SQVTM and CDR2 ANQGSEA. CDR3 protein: CSVAVAAGAYEQYF. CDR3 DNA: TGCAGCGTTGCGGTAGCGGCAGGGGCCTACGAGCAGTACTTC.

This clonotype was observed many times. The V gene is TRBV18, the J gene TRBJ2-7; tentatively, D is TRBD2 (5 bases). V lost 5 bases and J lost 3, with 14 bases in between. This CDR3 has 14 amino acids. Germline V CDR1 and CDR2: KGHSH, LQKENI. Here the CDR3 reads CASSSLATRYEQYF. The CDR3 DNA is TGTGCCAGCTCATCCCTAGCAACCCGCTACGAGCAGTACTTC.

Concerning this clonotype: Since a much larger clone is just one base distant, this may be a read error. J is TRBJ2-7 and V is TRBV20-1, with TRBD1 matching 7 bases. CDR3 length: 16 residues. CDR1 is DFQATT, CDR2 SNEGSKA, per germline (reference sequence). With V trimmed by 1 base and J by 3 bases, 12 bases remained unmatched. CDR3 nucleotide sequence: TGCAGTGCTAGAGCCCCTCCGGGACAGAGCTACTACGAGCAGTACTTC. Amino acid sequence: CSARAPPGQSYYEQYF.

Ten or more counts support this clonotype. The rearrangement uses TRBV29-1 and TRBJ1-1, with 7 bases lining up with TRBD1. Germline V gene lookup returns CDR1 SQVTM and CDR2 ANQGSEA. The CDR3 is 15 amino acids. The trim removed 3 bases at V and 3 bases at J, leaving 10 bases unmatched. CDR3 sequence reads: CSVEDTGAGYTEAFF. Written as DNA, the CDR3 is TGCAGCGTTGAGGATACAGGGGCGGGTTACACTGAAGCTTTCTTT. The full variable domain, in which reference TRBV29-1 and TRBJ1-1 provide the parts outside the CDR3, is SAVISQKPSRDICQRGTSLTIQCQVDSQVTMMFWYRQQPGQSLTLIATANQGSEATYESGFVIDKFPISRPNLTFSTLTVSNMSPEDSSIYLCSVEDTGAGYTEAFFGQGTRLTVV.

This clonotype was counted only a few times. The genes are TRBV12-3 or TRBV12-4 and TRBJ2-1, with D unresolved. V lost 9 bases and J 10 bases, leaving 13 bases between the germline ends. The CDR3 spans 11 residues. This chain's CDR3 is CASGRAYEQFF. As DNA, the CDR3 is TGTGCCAGTGGTCGGGCATACGAGCAGTTCTTC.

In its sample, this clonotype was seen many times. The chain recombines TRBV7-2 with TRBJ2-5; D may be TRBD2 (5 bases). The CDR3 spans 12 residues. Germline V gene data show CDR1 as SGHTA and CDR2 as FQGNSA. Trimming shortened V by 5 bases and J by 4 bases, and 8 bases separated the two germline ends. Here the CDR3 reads CASSRTLETQYF. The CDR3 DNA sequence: TGTGCCAGCAGCCGGACTCTAGAGACCCAGTACTTC.

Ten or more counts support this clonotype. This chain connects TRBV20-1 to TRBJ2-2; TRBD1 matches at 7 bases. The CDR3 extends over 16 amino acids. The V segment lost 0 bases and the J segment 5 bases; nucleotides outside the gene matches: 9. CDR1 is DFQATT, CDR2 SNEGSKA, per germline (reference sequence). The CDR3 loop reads CSARDRRGGATGELFF. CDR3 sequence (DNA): TGCAGTGCTAGAGACCGCAGAGGGGGCGCAACCGGGGAGCTGTTTTTT.

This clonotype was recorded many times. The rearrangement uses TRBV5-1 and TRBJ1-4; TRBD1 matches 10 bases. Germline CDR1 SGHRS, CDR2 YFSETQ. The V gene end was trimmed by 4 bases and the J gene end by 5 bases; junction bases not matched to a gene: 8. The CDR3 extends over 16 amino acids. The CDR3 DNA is TGCGCCAGCAGCCCCGGTCCGGACAGGGGGAATGAAAAACTGTTTTTT. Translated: CASSPGPDRGNEKLFF.

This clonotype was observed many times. The CDR3 sequence is CASSLVLPGRQNEQFF. In DNA form, the CDR3 reads TGTGCCAGCAGCTTAGTCCTCCCCGGGAGGCAGAATGAGCAGTTCTTC. The chain is built from TRBV7-8 and TRBJ2-1, with TRBD2 matching over 7 bases. J lost 7 bases, V lost 1 base, and 10 bases had no gene match. Germline V gene sequence: CDR1 SGHVS, CDR2 FQNEAQ. The CDR3 contains 16 residues. Using reference TRBV7-8 and TRBJ2-1 for the parts outside the CDR3, the full variable domain is GAGVSQSPRYKVAKRGQDVALRCDPISGHVSLFWYQQALGQGPEFLTYFQNEAQLDKSGLPSDRFFAERPEGSVSTLKIQRTQQEDSAVYLCASSLVLPGRQNEQFFGPGTRLTVL.

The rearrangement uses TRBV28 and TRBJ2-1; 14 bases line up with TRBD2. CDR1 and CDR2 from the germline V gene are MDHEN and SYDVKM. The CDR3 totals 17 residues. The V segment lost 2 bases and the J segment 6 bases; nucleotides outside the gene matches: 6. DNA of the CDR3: TGTGCCAGCAGTTTAGGCGGACTAGCGGGAGGAGGCAATGAGCAGTTCTTC. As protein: CASSLGGLAGGGNEQFF.

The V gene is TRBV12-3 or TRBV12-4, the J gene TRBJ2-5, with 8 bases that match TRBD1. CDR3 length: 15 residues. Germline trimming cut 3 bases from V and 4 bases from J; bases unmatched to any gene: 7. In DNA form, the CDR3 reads TGTGCCAGCAGTTTTACGTTCCAGGGGGCAGAGACCCAGTACTTC. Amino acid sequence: CASSFTFQGAETQYF.

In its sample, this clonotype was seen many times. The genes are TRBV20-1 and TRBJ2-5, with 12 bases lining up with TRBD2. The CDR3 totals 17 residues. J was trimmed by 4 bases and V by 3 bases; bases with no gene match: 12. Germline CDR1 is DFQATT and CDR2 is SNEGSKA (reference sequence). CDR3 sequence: CSASKRTSGTYGETQYF. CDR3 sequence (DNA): TGCAGTGCTAGTAAGAGGACTAGCGGGACCTACGGAGAGACCCAGTACTTC.

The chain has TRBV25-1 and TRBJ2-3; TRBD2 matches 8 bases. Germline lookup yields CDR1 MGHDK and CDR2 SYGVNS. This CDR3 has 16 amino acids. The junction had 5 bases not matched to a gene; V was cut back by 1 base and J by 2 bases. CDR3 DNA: TGTGCCAGCAGTGAATCTGGCGGGAGGATCACAGATACGCAGTATTTT. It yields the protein CASSESGGRITDTQYF.

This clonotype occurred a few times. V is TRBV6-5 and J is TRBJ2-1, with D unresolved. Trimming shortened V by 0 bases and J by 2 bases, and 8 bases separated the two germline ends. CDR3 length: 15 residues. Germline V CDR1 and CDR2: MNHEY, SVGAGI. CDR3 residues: CASSYSIGTYNEQFF. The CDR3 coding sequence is TGTGCCAGCAGTTACTCGATCGGTACCTACAATGAGCAGTTCTTC.

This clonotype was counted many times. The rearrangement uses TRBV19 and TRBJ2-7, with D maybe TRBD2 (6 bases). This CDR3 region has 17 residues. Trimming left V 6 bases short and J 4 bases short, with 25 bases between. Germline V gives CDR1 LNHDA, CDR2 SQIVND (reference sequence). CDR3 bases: TGTGCCAGTAGCCGAGGACTCAAAGCGGGCGAATTATACGAGCAGTACTTC. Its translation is CASSRGLKAGELYEQYF.

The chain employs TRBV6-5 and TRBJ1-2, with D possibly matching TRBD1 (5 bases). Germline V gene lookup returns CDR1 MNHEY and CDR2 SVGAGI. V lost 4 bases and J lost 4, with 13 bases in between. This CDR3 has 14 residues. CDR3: CASSFDQGAYGYTF. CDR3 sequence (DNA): TGTGCCAGCAGTTTCGACCAGGGTGCCTATGGCTACACCTTC.

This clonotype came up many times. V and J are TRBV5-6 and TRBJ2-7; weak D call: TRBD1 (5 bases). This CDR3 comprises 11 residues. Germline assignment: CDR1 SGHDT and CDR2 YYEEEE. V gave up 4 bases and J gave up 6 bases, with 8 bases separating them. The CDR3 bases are TGTGCCAGCAGCGGGGCGGTCGAGCAGTACTTC. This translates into CASSGAVEQYF.

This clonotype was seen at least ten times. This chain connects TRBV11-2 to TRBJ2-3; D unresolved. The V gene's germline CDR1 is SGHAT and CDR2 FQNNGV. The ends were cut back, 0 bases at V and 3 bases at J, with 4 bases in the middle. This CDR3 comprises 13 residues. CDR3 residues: CASSLERTDTQYF. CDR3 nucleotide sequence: TGTGCCAGCAGCTTAGAGCGGACAGATACGCAGTATTTT.

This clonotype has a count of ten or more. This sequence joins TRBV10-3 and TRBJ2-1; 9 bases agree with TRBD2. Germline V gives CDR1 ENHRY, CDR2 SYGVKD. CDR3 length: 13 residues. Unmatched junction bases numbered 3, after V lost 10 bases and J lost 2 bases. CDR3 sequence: CATASGAYNEQFF. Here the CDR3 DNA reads TGTGCCACAGCTAGCGGGGCCTACAATGAGCAGTTCTTC.

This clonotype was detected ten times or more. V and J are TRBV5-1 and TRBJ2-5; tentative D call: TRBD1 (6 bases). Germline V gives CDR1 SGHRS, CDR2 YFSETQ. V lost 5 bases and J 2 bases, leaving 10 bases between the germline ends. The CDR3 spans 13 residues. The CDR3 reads CASRPQGQETQYF. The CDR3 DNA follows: TGCGCCAGCAGACCACAGGGACAAGAGACCCAGTACTTC.